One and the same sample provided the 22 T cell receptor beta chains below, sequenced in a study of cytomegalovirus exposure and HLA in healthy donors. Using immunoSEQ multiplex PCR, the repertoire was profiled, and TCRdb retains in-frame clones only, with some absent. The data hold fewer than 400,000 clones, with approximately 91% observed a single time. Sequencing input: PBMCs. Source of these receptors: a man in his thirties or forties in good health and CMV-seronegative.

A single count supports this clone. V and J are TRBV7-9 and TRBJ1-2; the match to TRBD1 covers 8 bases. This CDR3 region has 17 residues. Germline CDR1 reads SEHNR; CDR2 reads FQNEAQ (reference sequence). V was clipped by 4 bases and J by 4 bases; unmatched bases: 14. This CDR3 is CASSSLDRALQSYGYTF. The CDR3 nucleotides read TGTGCCAGCAGCTCTTTGGACAGGGCCTTACAGTCCTATGGCTACACCTTC.

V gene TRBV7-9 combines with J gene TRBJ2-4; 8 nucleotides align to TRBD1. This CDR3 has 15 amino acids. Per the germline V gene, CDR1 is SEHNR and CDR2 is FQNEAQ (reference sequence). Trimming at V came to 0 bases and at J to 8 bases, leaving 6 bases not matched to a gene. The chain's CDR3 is CASSLAAGGFDIQYF. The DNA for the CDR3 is TGTGCCAGCAGCTTAGCGGCAGGGGGCTTTGACATTCAGTACTTC.

DNA for the CDR3: TGTGCCAGCAGCTTAGATATCGGGGGGTTGTTTCGAGGCGAGCAGTACTTC. It translates to CASSLDIGGLFRGEQYF. The V and J genes are TRBV7-9 and TRBJ2-7, with TRBD2 matching 7 bases. The CDR3 has 17 amino acids. V lost 1 base and J lost 6; bases outside the gene matches: 15. Per germline, CDR1 SEHNR and CDR2 FQNEAQ (reference sequence). Looking up the rest from reference TRBV7-9 and TRBJ2-7 gives the full variable domain: DTGVSQNPRHKITKRGQNVTFRCDPISEHNRLYWYRQTLGQGPEFLTYFQNEAQLEKSRLLSDRFSAERPKGSFSTLEIQRTEQGDSAMYLCASSLDIGGLFRGEQYFGPGTRLTVT.

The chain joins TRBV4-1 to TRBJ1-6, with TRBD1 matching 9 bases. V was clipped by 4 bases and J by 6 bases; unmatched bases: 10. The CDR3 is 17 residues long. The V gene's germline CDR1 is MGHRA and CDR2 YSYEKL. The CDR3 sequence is CASSRSTTDRGNSPLHF. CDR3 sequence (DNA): TGCGCCAGCAGCCGATCGACTACGGACAGGGGTAATTCACCCCTCCACTTT.

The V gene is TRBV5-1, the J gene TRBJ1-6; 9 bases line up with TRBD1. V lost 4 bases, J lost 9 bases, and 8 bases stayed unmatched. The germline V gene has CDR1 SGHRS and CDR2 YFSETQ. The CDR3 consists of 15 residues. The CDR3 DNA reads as TGCGCCAGCAGCGCCTGGACAGGGGTTAGTTCACCCCTCCACTTT. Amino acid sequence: CASSAWTGVSSPLHF.

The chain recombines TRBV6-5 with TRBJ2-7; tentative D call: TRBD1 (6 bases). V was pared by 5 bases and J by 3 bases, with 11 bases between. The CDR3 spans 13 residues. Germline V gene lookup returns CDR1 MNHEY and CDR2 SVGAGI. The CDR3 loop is CASSHREGYEQYF. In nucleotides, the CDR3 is TGTGCCAGCAGTCACAGGGAAGGCTACGAGCAGTACTTC.

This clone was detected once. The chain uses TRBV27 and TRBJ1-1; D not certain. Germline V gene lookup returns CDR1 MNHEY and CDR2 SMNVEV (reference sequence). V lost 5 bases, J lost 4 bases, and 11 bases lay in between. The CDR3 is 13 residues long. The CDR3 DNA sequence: TGTGCCAGCAGTACCCTCGCGCGCACTGAAGCTTTCTTT. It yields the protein CASSTLARTEAFF.

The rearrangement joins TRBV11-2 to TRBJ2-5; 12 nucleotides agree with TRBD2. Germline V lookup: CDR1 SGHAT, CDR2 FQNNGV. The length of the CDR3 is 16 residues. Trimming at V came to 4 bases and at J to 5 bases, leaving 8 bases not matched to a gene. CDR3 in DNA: TGTGCCAGCAGCTATACTACCGGGACTAGCGGGGAGACCCAGTACTTC. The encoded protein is CASSYTTGTSGETQYF.

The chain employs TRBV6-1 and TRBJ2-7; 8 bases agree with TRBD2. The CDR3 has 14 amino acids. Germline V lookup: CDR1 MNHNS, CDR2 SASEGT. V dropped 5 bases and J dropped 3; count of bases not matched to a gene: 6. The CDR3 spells CASSPPGGNYEQYF. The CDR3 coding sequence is TGTGCCAGCAGTCCTCCGGGAGGGAACTACGAGCAGTACTTC.

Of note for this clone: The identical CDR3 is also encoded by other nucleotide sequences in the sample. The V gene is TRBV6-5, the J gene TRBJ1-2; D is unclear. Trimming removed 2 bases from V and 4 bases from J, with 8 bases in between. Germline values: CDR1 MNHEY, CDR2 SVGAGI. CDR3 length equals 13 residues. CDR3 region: CASSYGQFYGYTF. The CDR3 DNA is TGTGCCAGCAGTTACGGGCAGTTCTATGGCTACACCTTC.

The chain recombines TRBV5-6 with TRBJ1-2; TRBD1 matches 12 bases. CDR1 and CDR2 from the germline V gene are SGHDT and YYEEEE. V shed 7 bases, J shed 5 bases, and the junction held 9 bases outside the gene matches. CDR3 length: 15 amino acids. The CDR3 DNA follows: TGTGCCAGCCGCCGGGACAGGGGGCTTTTATATGGCTACACCTTC. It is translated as CASRRDRGLLYGYTF.

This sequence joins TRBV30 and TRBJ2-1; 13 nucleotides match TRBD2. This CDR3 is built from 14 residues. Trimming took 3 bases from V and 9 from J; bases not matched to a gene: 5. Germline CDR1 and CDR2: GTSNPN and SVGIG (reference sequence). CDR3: CAWSGTSGVSEQFF. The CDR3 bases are TGTGCCTGGAGCGGGACTAGCGGGGTTTCTGAGCAGTTCTTC.

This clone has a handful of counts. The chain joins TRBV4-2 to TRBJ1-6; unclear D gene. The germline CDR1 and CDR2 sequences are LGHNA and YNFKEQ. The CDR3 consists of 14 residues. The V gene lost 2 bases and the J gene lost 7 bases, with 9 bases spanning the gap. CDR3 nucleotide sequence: TGTGCCAGCAGCCAATCCGGGGAAAATTCACCCCTCCACTTT. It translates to CASSQSGENSPLHF.

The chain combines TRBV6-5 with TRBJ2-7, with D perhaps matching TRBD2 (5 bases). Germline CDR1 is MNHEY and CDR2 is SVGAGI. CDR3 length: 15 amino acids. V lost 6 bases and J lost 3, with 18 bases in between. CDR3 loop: CASSKLPGTYYEQYF. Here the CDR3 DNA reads TGTGCCAGCAGCAAGCTCCCGGGAACCTACTACGAGCAGTACTTC.

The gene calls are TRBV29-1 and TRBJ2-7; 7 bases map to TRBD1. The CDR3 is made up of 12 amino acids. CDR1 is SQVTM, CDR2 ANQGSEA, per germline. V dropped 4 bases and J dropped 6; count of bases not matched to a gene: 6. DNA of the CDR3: TGCAGCGTTGCTGCCAGGGGGTCCGAGCAGTACTTC. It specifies CSVAARGSEQYF.

The CDR3 loop reads CASSHTRGGETQYF. The DNA of the CDR3 is TGTGCCAGTAGTCATACTAGGGGAGGAGAGACCCAGTACTTC. This rearrangement joins TRBV19 to TRBJ2-5, with D possibly matching TRBD2 (6 bases). V lost 5 bases and J lost 4, with 14 bases in between. The CDR3 is 14 residues long. CDR1 LNHDA and CDR2 SQIVND come from the germline V gene (reference sequence). The whole variable domain, remainder taken from reference TRBV19 and TRBJ2-5, is DGGITQSPKYLFRKEGQNVTLSCEQNLNHDAMYWYRQDPGQGLRLIYYSQIVNDFQKGDIAEGYSVSREKKESFPLTVTSAQKNPTAFYLCASSHTRGGETQYFGPGTRLLVL.

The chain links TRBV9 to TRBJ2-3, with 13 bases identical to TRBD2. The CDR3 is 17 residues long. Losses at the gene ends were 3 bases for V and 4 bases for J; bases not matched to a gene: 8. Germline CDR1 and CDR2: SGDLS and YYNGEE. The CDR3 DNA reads TGTGCCAGCAGCGGAACCACTAGCGGGGGGGCCTCAGATACGCAGTATTTT. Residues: CASSGTTSGGASDTQYF.

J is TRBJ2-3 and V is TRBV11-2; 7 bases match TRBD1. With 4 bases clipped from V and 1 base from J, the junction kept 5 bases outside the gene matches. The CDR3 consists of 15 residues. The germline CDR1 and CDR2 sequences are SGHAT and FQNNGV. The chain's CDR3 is CASSSQGLGTDTQYF. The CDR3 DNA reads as TGTGCCAGCAGCTCACAGGGGCTAGGCACAGATACGCAGTATTTT.

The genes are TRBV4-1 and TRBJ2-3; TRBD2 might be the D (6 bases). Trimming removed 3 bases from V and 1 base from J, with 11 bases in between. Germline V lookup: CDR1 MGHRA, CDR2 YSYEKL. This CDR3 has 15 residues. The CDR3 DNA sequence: TGCGCCAGCAGCCATGCGGGGACTCGCACAGATACGCAGTATTTT. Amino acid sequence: CASSHAGTRTDTQYF.

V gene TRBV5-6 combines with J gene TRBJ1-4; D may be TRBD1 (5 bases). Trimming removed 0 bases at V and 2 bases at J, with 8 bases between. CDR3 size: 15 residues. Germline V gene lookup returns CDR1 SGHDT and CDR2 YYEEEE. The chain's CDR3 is CASSLVQGTNEKLFF. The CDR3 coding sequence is TGTGCCAGCAGCTTGGTCCAGGGCACTAATGAAAAACTGTTTTTT. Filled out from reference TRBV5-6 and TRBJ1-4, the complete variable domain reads DAGVTQSPTHLIKTRGQQVTLRCSPKSGHDTVSWYQQALGQGPQFIFQYYEEEERQRGNFPDRFSGHQFPNYSSELNVNALLLGDSALYLCASSLVQGTNEKLFFGSGTQLSVL.

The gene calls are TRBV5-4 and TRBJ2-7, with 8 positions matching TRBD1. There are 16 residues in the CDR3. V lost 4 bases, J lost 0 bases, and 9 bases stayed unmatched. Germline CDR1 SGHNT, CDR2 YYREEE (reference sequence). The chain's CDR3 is CASSIGQGTYSYEQYF. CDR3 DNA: TGTGCCAGCAGCATCGGACAGGGCACATACTCCTACGAGCAGTACTTC.

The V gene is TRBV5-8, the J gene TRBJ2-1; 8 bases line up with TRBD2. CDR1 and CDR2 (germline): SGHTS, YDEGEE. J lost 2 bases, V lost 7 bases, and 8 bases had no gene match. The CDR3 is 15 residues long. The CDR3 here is CASQNGLAAYNEQFF. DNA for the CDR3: TGTGCCAGCCAGAATGGACTAGCAGCCTACAATGAGCAGTTCTTC.